Given below is one T cell receptor (beta chain) in context. Its matching antigen is unknown. This specimen comes from a study of beta chain features in type 1 diabetes. This CDR3 contains 12 residues. In germline, CDR1 is PRHDT, CDR2 FYEKMQ (reference sequence). Trimming took off 7 bases at V and 4 bases at J, with 11 bases between the two ends. Study-wide points: People with Type 1 diabetes carried modestly yet significantly shorter TCRB CDR3s in all four CD4+ subsets. Type 1 diabetes patients showed fewer insertions and more deletions at VDJ junctions.

Expressed TCRB transcripts got sequenced, as all isolated RNA was reverse transcribed. Profiling relied on immunoSEQ multiplex PCR, and the TCRdb table lists in-frame clones only, not all of them. There are about 160,000 clones in the sample; roughly 8% occur only once, and under 0.55% lies in the top ten. The specimen sequenced was central memory CD4+ T cells from blood. The chain joins TRBV13 to TRBJ2-7; a weak D match, TRBD1 (6 bases). The sequence was obtained from a young man with type 1 diabetes. The CDR3 protein is CASNKQGYEQYF. The CDR3 DNA is TGTGCCAGCAATAAACAGGGATACGAGCAGTACTTC.